The present entry profiles one T cell receptor (beta chain) with its context. The record originates from a study of blood T cell repertoires in COVID-19. Study-level background: Sites in the United States, Italy and Spain provided acute and convalescent COVID-19 samples. T cells, B-cell-depleted T cells, or PBMCs provided the cDNA or gDNA that served as material.

As processed by the authors: Estimation of nucleated cell counts relied on the amplification of reference gene primers. TCRdb's copy holds only in-frame clones and misses some; the assay was immunoSEQ multiplex PCR. The V and J calls and clone size come from that table; D and trimming were worked out from the DNA. Of under 250,000 clones in the sample, 82% were seen once. Those enrolled in Seattle joined during active infection and were followed longitudinally afterward. Trimming took 7 bases from V and 6 from J; bases not matched to a gene: 10. Per the germline V gene, CDR1 is SQVTM and CDR2 is ANQGSEA. This CDR3 region has 13 residues.

Sequenced input: peripheral blood. This receptor was taken from a woman in her seventies with COVID-19, enrolled during active disease. This rearrangement joins TRBV29-1 to TRBJ2-7, with TRBD1 matching 9 bases. The CDR3 here is CSATGTGRIEQYF. The CDR3 nucleotides are TGCAGCGCCACCGGGACAGGGAGGATCGAGCAGTACTTC.